This T cell receptor beta chain is from a study of human CD4 T cells and Enterobacteriaceae. General study findings and limits: Ex vivo, broadly cross-reactive clonotypes appeared more expanded than specific ones.

Ex vivo total memory CD4+ cells were sequenced at deep level. Profiled with immunoSEQ multiplex PCR; TCRdb holds only in-frame clones, not every one. This sample has roughly 30,000 clones, with 82% found just once. Comment on this clone: The antigen remains unidentified.

The memory gate held CD4+ cells that were not CD45RA+CCR7+CD95- naive cells, over 98% pure. Sorted cells lacked CD8+, CD14+, CD16+, CD56+, CD19+ and CD25-bright cells. With V trimmed by 0 bases and J by 3 bases, 5 bases remained unmatched. Per germline, CDR1 SGHRS and CDR2 YFSETQ. The CDR3 is 16 residues long. The source of this sequence is a human donor in good health. The chain combines TRBV5-1 with TRBJ2-7; the match to TRBD2 covers 11 bases. Sequenced sample: memory CD4+ T cells from blood. CDR3 sequence: CASSLVAGGMDYEQYF. The CDR3, as DNA: TGCGCCAGCAGCTTGGTAGCGGGAGGGATGGACTACGAGCAGTACTTC.